This TCR beta chain was sequenced during a study of beta chain features in type 1 diabetes. Findings and limits, study-wide: VDJ junctions in type 1 diabetes patients carried more deletions and fewer insertions. Within each of all four CD4+ subsets, Type 1 diabetes patients had TCRB CDR3s that were moderately but significantly shorter. cDNA-based sequencing might over-represent cells highly expressing TCR. Compared to healthy donors, patients appeared to have naive, central memory and Treg TCRB repertoires that were more alike.

The sequenced template was cDNA made from the entire isolated RNA. Sequencing was performed with immunoSEQ multiplex PCR; in TCRdb, only in-frame clones are kept and a portion is missing. The data show 53,000 or so clones, just under 65% seen once. The V gene end was trimmed by 0 bases and the J gene end by 8 bases; junction bases not matched to a gene: 4. The CDR3 length is 13 residues. Germline V gene sequence: CDR1 GTSNPN, CDR2 SVGIG (reference sequence). In the case of this clone: Its antigen is unknown.

Sequenced material: stem cell memory CD4+ T cells from blood. The receptor was derived from a woman in her twenties or thirties with type 1 diabetes. The chain uses TRBV30 and TRBJ2-4; 7 bases are a match to TRBD1. As DNA, the CDR3 is TGTGCCTGGAGTGTTCAGGGGGTGGACATTCAGTACTTC. It specifies CAWSVQGVDIQYF.